One sample yielded the 13 T cell receptor beta chains listed below, sequenced in a study of CD8+ T cells in alopecia areata. Treatment noted: oral pan-JAK inhibitor, 5-10 mg twice daily. The authors extracted RNA and reverse transcribed it into cDNA as the sequencing template. Sequencing was performed with immunoSEQ multiplex PCR; in TCRdb, only in-frame clones are kept and a portion is missing. This sample has approximately 160,000 clones; 60% occur once, and the top ten carry 12% to 15%. The source was CD4+ T cells sorted from blood, collected at week 24, from a patient treated with tofacitinib. These receptors were obtained from a human donor with alopecia areata.

This clone was seen repeatedly, ten times or more. The CDR3 reads CASSIDRGRGYTF. Here the CDR3 DNA reads TGTGCCAGCAGCATCGACAGGGGTAGGGGCTACACCTTC. The chain is built from TRBV7-8 and TRBJ1-2, with 8 bases fitting TRBD1. This CDR3 spans 13 amino acids. The V gene's germline CDR1 is SGHVS and CDR2 FQNEAQ. V dropped 5 bases and J dropped 8; count of bases not matched to a gene: 7.

This sequence joins TRBV2 and TRBJ2-5; 13 nucleotides agree with TRBD2. J gave up 4 bases and V 8 bases, and 10 bases lay outside the gene matches. Germline V gene sequence: CDR1 SNHLY, CDR2 FYNNEI. The CDR3 runs 16 residues. The CDR3 bases are TGTGCCAGCTCTACTAGCGGGGGGGCCGCACGAGAGACCCAGTACTTC. Amino acids: CASSTSGGAARETQYF.

J is TRBJ2-5 and V is TRBV14, with 8 bases aligning to TRBD1. V shed 3 bases, J shed 11 bases, and the junction held 5 bases outside the gene matches. This CDR3 region has 12 residues. Germline values: CDR1 SGHDN, CDR2 FVKESK. CDR3: CASSQYRDRQYF. In DNA form, the CDR3 reads TGTGCCAGCAGCCAGTACCGGGACAGGCAGTACTTC. Looking up the rest from reference TRBV14 and TRBJ2-5 gives the full variable domain: EAGVTQFPSHSVIEKGQTVTLRCDPISGHDNLYWYRRVMGKEIKFLLHFVKESKQDESGMPNNRFLAERTGGTYSTLKVQPAELEDSGVYFCASSQYRDRQYFGPGTRLLVL.

This clone was counted a few times. The genes are TRBV7-9 and TRBJ1-1; no clear D gene. The CDR3 is made up of 14 amino acids. Trimming removed 2 bases from V and 4 bases from J, with 11 bases in between. CDR1 and CDR2 from the germline V gene are SEHNR and FQNEAQ (reference sequence). In DNA form, the CDR3 reads TGTGCCAGCAGCTTAATTTCCCGCGGCACTGAAGCTTTCTTT. Its translation is CASSLISRGTEAFF.

This clone was counted between two and nine times. The rearrangement uses TRBV5-1 and TRBJ2-5; 8 bases line up with TRBD1. The CDR3 length is 14 residues. The J segment lost 1 base and the V segment lost 3 bases, leaving 2 bases of the junction unmatched. Germline CDR1 SGHRS, CDR2 YFSETQ. Written as DNA, the CDR3 is TGCGCCAGCAGCTGGGGGACAGGCCAAGAGACCCAGTACTTC. Protein sequence: CASSWGTGQETQYF.

This chain connects TRBV30 to TRBJ2-7; D might be TRBD1 (6 bases). V dropped 3 bases and J dropped 5 bases, with 20 bases sitting between them. Looked up from germline, CDR1 is GTSNPN and CDR2 is SVGIG (reference sequence). The CDR3 totals 15 residues. CDR3 coding DNA: TGTGCCTGGAGCGACCGAAGCCAGGGGAACGACGAGCAGTACTTC. Translation: CAWSDRSQGNDEQYF. Complete variable domain (other parts from reference TRBV30 and TRBJ2-7): SQTIHQWPATLVQPVGSPLSLECTVEGTSNPNLYWYRQAAGRGLQLLFYSVGIGQISSEVPQNLSASRPQDRQFILSSKKLLLSDSGFYLCAWSDRSQGNDEQYFGPGTRLTVT.

The chain is built from TRBV11-3 and TRBJ2-5; D not certain. Germline-derived CDR1 and CDR2 are SGHNT and YENEEA. The CDR3 has 13 residues. Trimming left V 5 bases short and J 3 bases short, with 10 bases between. CDR3 region: CASSLVREETQYF. CDR3 in DNA: TGTGCCAGCAGCCTAGTCCGTGAAGAGACCCAGTACTTC.

The chain has TRBV30 and TRBJ1-2; possibly TRBD1 for D (5 bases). Trimming took 2 bases from V and 4 from J, leaving 11 bases between them. Germline V gene lookup returns CDR1 GTSNPN and CDR2 SVGIG (reference sequence). CDR3 size: 13 residues. CDR3 coding DNA: TGTGCCTGGAGTTTCGGGGGAAGCTATGGCTACACCTTC. Its protein product is CAWSFGGSYGYTF.

The rearrangement joins TRBV12-5 to TRBJ1-1; maybe TRBD1 (5 bases). The CDR3 sequence is 15 residues long. Germline CDR1 LGHNT, CDR2 FRNRAP. Trimming took 1 base from V and 0 from J, leaving 9 bases between them. CDR3 coding DNA: TGTGCTAGTGGTTTGGCCGTGGGGGTGAACACTGAAGCTTTCTTT. Its protein product is CASGLAVGVNTEAFF.

This clone was observed a few times. The chain's CDR3 is CASSLAGRTDTQYF. As DNA, the CDR3 is TGCGCCAGCAGCTTGGCCGGCCGCACAGATACGCAGTATTTT. This sequence joins TRBV5-1 and TRBJ2-3; D not resolved. The CDR3 totals 14 residues. V shed 0 bases and J shed 1 base, with 6 bases lying between them. Per germline, CDR1 SGHRS and CDR2 YFSETQ. The full variable domain, rest sourced from reference TRBV5-1 and TRBJ2-3, is KAGVTQTPRYLIKTRGQQVTLSCSPISGHRSVSWYQQTPGQGLQFLFEYFSETQRNKGNFPGRFSGRQFSNSRSEMNVSTLELGDSALYLCASSLAGRTDTQYFGPGTRLTVL.

Only a few counts were recorded for this clone. This chain links TRBV5-6 with TRBJ1-2; D call uncertain. Trimming took 0 bases from V and 8 from J, leaving 8 bases between them. Germline V gene data show CDR1 as SGHDT and CDR2 as YYEEEE. The CDR3 has 12 amino acids. The DNA of the CDR3 is TGTGCCAGCAGCTTGGGACGAGACGGCTACACCTTC. It encodes CASSLGRDGYTF. The full variable domain, its missing parts supplied by reference TRBV5-6 and TRBJ1-2, is DAGVTQSPTHLIKTRGQQVTLRCSPKSGHDTVSWYQQALGQGPQFIFQYYEEEERQRGNFPDRFSGHQFPNYSSELNVNALLLGDSALYLCASSLGRDGYTFGSGTRLTVV.

This clone has more than one count but fewer than ten. The J gene is TRBJ2-6, the V gene TRBV7-9; 8 nucleotides agree with TRBD2. The CDR3 loop spans 14 amino acids. Germline CDR1 is SEHNR and CDR2 is FQNEAQ (reference sequence). J gave up 7 bases and V 4 bases, and 3 bases lay outside the gene matches. CDR3 protein: CASSSAGGANVLTF. The CDR3 DNA reads TGTGCCAGCAGCTCGGCGGGGGGAGCCAACGTCCTGACTTTC. Looking up the rest from reference TRBV7-9 and TRBJ2-6 gives the full variable domain: DTGVSQNPRHKITKRGQNVTFRCDPISEHNRLYWYRQTLGQGPEFLTYFQNEAQLEKSRLLSDRFSAERPKGSFSTLEIQRTEQGDSAMYLCASSSAGGANVLTFGAGSRLTVL.

This clone appeared once. V and J are TRBV7-9 and TRBJ2-7; D perhaps matches TRBD1 (5 bases). V was shortened by 1 base and J by 7 bases, with 8 bases between the two germline ends. The CDR3 is 12 amino acids. Germline assignment: CDR1 SEHNR and CDR2 FQNEAQ (reference sequence). The CDR3 nucleotides are TGTGCCAGCAGCTTAGTTCAGGGTGAGCAGTACTTC. Translating gives CASSLVQGEQYF.